This T cell receptor beta chain was documented in a study of blood T cell repertoires in COVID-19. Background on the study: PBMCs, B-cell-depleted T cells, or T cells were the source of the cDNA or gDNA that made up the material.

The CDR3 spans 13 residues. Trimming at V came to 8 bases and at J to 2 bases, leaving 6 bases not matched to a gene. Per germline, CDR1 LNHDA and CDR2 SQIVND (reference sequence). This clone was picked up a small number of times. As processed by the authors: How many nucleated cells were present was estimated from reference gene primer amplification. Data came from immunoSEQ multiplex PCR; TCRdb stores just in-frame clones and leaves some out. V and J calls and clone size are copied from that table; D and trimming were computed from the DNA. The table includes some 100,000 clones, around nine tenths detected once.

The source is a human donor with acute or convalescent COVID-19. The donor label of this sample is uncertain. The chain employs TRBV19 and TRBJ2-7; TRBD2 agrees at 7 bases. Sequenced input: peripheral blood. CDR3 DNA sequence: TGTGCCAGTCCGGGGGGAGGCCCCTACGAGCAGTACTTC. Encoded protein: CASPGGGPYEQYF.